What follows are 8 T cell receptor beta chains derived from one specimen sequenced in a study of blood T cell repertoires in COVID-19. The method was immunoSEQ multiplex PCR; TCRdb's version includes in-frame clones alone and lacks a portion of them. Here the sample spans some 120,000 clones, approximately 82% being singletons. Input material: peripheral blood. The receptors were gathered from a man in his thirties or forties with acute or convalescent COVID-19.

The chain carries TRBV19 and TRBJ1-1, with TRBD1 identical over 10 bases. Trimming cost V 1 base and J 5 bases; bases outside gene matches: 7. This CDR3 has 16 amino acids. Germline V gene data show CDR1 as LNHDA and CDR2 as SQIVND (reference sequence). CDR3 in amino acids: CASSIVSDRGQTEAFF. The CDR3 nucleotides are TGTGCCAGTAGTATAGTGTCCGACAGGGGGCAAACTGAAGCTTTCTTT.

The chain uses TRBV6-5 and TRBJ1-1; TRBD1 matches 9 bases. The CDR3 has 15 amino acids. Germline-derived CDR1 and CDR2 are MNHEY and SVGAGI. Losses at the gene ends were 8 bases for V and 1 base for J; bases not matched to a gene: 8. CDR3 amino acids: CASPGVTGGNTEAFF. DNA of the CDR3: TGTGCCAGCCCTGGGGTGACAGGGGGGAACACTGAAGCTTTCTTT.

The chain recombines TRBV18 with TRBJ2-1, with 10 nucleotides matching TRBD2. V shed 3 bases, J shed 6 bases, and the junction held 5 bases outside the gene matches. CDR1 and CDR2 (germline): KGHSH, LQKENI. CDR3 size: 15 residues. The CDR3 DNA follows: TGTGCCAGCTCACCGTACAGCGGGAGGGCCAATGAGCAGTTCTTC. Its protein is CASSPYSGRANEQFF. Full variable domain (rest looked up from reference TRBV18 and TRBJ2-1): NAGVMQNPRHLVRRRGQEARLRCSPMKGHSHVYWYRQLPEEGLKFMVYLQKENIIDESGMPKERFSAEFPKEGPSILRIQQVVRGDSAAYFCASSPYSGRANEQFFGPGTRLTVL.

The chain has TRBV19 and TRBJ1-5; 7 positions match TRBD1. The length of the CDR3 is 14 residues. The trim removed 6 bases at V and 8 bases at J, leaving 10 bases unmatched. In germline, CDR1 is LNHDA, CDR2 SQIVND (reference sequence). CDR3 residues: CASSRDSQREPQHF. CDR3 nucleotides: TGTGCCAGTAGCCGGGACAGCCAAAGGGAGCCCCAGCATTTT.

The rearrangement joins TRBV9 to TRBJ1-1; D may be TRBD1 (5 bases). The CDR3 is made up of 15 amino acids. V gave up 4 bases and J gave up 5 bases, with 18 bases separating them. Germline loops: CDR1 SGDLS, CDR2 YYNGEE. CDR3 nucleotides: TGTGCCAGCAGCCCGAGCGGGACGCCAGGGACTGAAGCTTTCTTT. Residues: CASSPSGTPGTEAFF.

This chain connects TRBV9 to TRBJ2-3; a possible D gene is TRBD1 (5 bases). V was clipped by 10 bases and J by 1 base, with 13 bases between them. The length of the CDR3 is 13 residues. Looked up from germline, CDR1 is SGDLS and CDR2 is YYNGEE. CDR3 nucleotide sequence: TGTGCCTCAGGGCCGACTGGCACAGATACGCAGTATTTT. Residues: CASGPTGTDTQYF.

V gene TRBV6-5 combines with J gene TRBJ2-7, with D maybe TRBD1 (6 bases). Looked up from germline, CDR1 is MNHEY and CDR2 is SVGAGI. The V end lost 7 bases, the J end lost 4 bases, and 11 bases lay between the germline ends. This CDR3 has 12 amino acids. DNA for the CDR3: TGTGCCAGCACGCAGGGGAAATACGAGCAGTACGTC. Translating gives CASTQGKYEQYV.

This sequence joins TRBV11-2 and TRBJ1-3; D gene ambiguous. Trimming removed 4 bases at V and 6 bases at J, with 13 bases between. Germline CDR1 SGHAT, CDR2 FQNNGV. This CDR3 comprises 14 residues. For the CDR3, the DNA is TGTGCCAGCAGCTCCCAGCCTACTAAAAACACCATATATTTT. Translation: CASSSQPTKNTIYF.